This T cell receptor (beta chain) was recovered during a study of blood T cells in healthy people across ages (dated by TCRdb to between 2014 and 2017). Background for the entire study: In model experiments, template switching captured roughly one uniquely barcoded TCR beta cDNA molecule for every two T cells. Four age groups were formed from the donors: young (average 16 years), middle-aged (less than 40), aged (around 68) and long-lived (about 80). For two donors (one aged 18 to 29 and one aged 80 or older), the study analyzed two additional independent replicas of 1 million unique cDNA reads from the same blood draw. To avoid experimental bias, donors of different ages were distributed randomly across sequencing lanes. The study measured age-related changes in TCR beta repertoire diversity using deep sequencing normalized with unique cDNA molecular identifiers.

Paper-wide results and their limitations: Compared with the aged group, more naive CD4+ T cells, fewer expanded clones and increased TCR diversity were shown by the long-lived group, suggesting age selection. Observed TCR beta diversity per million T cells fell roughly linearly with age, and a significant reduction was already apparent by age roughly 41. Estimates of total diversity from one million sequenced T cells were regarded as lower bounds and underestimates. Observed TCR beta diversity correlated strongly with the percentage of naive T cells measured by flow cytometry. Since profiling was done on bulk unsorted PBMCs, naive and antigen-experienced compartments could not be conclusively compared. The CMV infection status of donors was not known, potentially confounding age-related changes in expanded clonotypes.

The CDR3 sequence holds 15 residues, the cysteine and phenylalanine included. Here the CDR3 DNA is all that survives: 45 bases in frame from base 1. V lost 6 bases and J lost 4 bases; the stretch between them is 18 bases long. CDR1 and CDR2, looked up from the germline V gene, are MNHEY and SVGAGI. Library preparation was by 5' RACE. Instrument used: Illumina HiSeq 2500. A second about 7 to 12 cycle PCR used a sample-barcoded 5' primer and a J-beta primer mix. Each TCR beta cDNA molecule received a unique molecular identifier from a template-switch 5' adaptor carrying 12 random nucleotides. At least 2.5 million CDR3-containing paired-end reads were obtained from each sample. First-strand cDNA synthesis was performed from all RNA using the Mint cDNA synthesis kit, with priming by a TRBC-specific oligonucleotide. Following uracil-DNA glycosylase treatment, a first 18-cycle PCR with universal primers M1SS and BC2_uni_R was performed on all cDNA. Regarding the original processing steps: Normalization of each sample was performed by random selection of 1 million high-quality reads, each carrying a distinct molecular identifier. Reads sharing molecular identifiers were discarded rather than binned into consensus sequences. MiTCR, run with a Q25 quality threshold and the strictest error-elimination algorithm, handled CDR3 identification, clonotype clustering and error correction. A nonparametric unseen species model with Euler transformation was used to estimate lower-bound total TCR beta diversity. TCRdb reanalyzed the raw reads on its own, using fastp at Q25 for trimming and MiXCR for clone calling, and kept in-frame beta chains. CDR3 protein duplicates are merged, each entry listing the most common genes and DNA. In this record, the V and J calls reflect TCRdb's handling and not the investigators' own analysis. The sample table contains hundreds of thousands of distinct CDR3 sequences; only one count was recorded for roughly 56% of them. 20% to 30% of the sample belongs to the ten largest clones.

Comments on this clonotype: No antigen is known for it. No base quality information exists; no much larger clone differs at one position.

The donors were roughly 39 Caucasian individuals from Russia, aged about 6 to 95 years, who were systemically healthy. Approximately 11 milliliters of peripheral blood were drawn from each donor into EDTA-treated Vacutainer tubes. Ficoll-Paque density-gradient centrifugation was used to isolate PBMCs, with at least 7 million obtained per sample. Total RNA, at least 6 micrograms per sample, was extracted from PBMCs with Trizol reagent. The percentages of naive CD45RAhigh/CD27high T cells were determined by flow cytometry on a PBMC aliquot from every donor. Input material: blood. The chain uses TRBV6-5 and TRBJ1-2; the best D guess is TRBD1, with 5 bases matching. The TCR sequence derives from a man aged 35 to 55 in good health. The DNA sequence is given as TGTGCCAGCAGCCTATCCCCCGGGACCGGCTATGGCTACACCTTC. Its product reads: CASSLSPGTGYGYTF.